This T cell receptor beta chain was observed in a study of a mutant IDH1 vaccine in newly diagnosed glioma. Study details: Beforehand, treatment had been radiotherapy, temozolomide, or both; the majority received both.

Time point in this sample: week 35, safety follow-up. The vaccine gave 300 ug of a 20-mer mutant IDH1 peptide subcutaneously per dose. Across weeks 1, 3, 5, 7, 11, 15, 19 and 23, patients received a vaccination each time, eight in all. Study observations and caveats: Evidence of vaccine-induced immune responses was documented in around 93% of patients.

Germline lookup yields CDR1 MNHEY and CDR2 SVGAGI. The CDR3 contains 15 residues. The V gene lost 5 bases and the J gene lost 5 bases, with 18 bases spanning the gap. This table comes from immunoSEQ multiplex PCR, and its TCRdb copy is limited to in-frame clones, with some not included. The sample holds about 68,000 clones; around 82% are singletons and the top ten take about 12%. On this clone itself: Its antigen is not identified.

The V gene is TRBV6-5, the J gene TRBJ1-2; weak D call: TRBD1 (6 bases). Specimen: PBMCs, collected from a glioma patient whose treatment included an IDH1 peptide vaccine. This receptor was identified in a young man with glioma. The CDR3 reads CASSSPGTSSYGYTF. DNA of the CDR3: TGTGCCAGCAGTAGCCCCGGGACATCCTCGTATGGCTACACCTTC.